The sequence of this T cell receptor beta chain was determined in a study of Ad26.COV2.S vaccination and SARS-CoV-2 variants. Across the whole study: Sample donor was a member of the COV1001 Ad26.COV2.S trial arm. Ad26.COV2.S was injected intramuscularly once or twice, 56 days apart. Study-wide findings and caveats: Responses of T cells in total may have been underestimated by the TCR breadth and depth analyses. Reported post-vaccination CD8+ and CD4+ T cell responses to spike showed substantial breadth.

The assay was immunoSEQ multiplex PCR, and TCRdb's table has in-frame clones only and misses some. The sample lists about 680,000 clones; roughly 90% were seen once. Treatment reported: some 19 received Ad26.COV2.S at low or high dose, single or two shots; about 5 received placebo; per-sample allocation not given. The investigators took samples on day 63 after the first vaccine or placebo injection. On this clone itself: No antigen is known for it.

Trimming pared 3 bases from V and 4 bases from J, leaving 10 bases between. CDR3 length equals 13 residues. In germline, CDR1 is MGHRA, CDR2 YSYEKL. The gene calls are TRBV4-1 and TRBJ2-7; TRBD1 might be the D (5 bases). This TCR derives from a person between 18 and 65 years old who received the Ad26.COV2.S COVID-19 vaccine or a placebo. Sequencing was performed on peripheral blood, taken in a trial of Ad26.COV2.S vaccine versus placebo. CDR3 DNA: TGCGCCAGCAGCCATCCCCAGGGTTACGAGCAGTACTTC. Amino acids: CASSHPQGYEQYF.